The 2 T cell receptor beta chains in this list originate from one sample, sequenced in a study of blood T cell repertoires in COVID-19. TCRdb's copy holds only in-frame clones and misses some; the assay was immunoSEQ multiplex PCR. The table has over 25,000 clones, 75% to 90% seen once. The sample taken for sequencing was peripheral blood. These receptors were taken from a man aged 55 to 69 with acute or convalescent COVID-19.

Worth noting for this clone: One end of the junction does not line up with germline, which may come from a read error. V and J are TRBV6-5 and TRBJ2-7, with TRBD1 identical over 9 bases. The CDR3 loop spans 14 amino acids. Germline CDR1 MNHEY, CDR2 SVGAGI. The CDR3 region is CASSSYYDGTGLFF. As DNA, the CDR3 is TGTGCCAGCAGTTCATACTACGATGGGACAGGGCTTTTTTTC.

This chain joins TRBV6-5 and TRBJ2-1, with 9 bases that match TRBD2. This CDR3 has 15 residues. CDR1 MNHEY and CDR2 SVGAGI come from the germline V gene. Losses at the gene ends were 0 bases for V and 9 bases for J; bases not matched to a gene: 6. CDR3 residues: CASSYSTSGWSEQFF. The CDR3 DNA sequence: TGTGCCAGCAGTTACTCGACTAGCGGATGGAGTGAGCAGTTCTTC.